What follows is one TCR beta chain and its context. Its antigen has not been determined. Base qualities are missing; no much larger clone stands one base away. The time point label, as the study defines it: inflamed ileum from the surgical specimen. Eligible patients were adults with ileal or ileocolonic Crohn's disease who had an indication for ileocolonic resection. Whole ileal mucosal biopsies were stored frozen at -80°C before DNA extraction. A TRizol-based method was used to extract genomic DNA from the frozen whole biopsies, and the DNA was quantified with a NanoDrop 2000 spectrophotometer. This sample is part of a study of T cell repertoires in ileal Crohn's disease (dated by TCRdb to 2018 to 2020). In terms of the full investigation: Median disease duration was approximately 8.3 years, and roughly 35% of patients were identified as active smokers at the time of surgery. Every patient underwent surgery because of a complication, which was stricturing disease in around 61% of cases and penetrating disease in about 39%. Postoperative therapy was given to about half of the patients, with thiopurines administered to about a dozen patients and anti-TNF agents administered to 15 to 20 patients. The M0 samples consisted of biopsies taken from the inflamed part of the ileum within the surgical resection specimen. For commercial TCRB immunosequencing, approximately 500 nanograms of biopsy DNA were submitted for each sample. TCR repertoire analysis was done in a few dozen Crohn's disease patients from a prospective multicentre cohort. Running in parallel with the study was a multicentre cohort set up to find predictors of early endoscopic recurrence following ileocolonic resection. A Rutgeerts score higher than i0 was the definition used for endoscopic postoperative recurrence. A total of roughly 170 mucosal samples from about 50 patients were sequenced, with samples obtained at several locations on the surgical specimen and at postoperative endoscopy.

The protocol used for the library was the immunoSEQ multiplex PCR assay. A two-step, amplification bias-controlled multiplex PCR was used by Adaptive Biotechnology to amplify CDR3 regions from genomic DNA. Primers covering every V and J gene segment were used in the first PCR, while barcodes and Illumina adapters were added in the second PCR. An Illumina instrument was used to sequence the CDR3 libraries. The authors' analysis ran thus. The analysis used both the pipelines supplied by the vendor and custom analysis of the raw data in R/Bioconductor with R version 3.3.0. Clonality, which ranges from 0 to 1, was calculated as the inverse of the normalised Shannon entropy across all productive clones. High-frequency clones were defined as the share of the repertoire taken up by the top 100 clones, keeping only clones that passed a 95% confidence test. The Simpson index measured repertoire diversity, and the Morisita-Horn index measured overlap between samples. Entries here come from immuneACCESS through TCRdb and include only in-frame sequences with V and J called. Some clones fail to appear in such tables; in the studies checked, an unresolved V gene covers under half of the shortfall, and the cause of the remainder is unknown. V and J calls and clone size come straight from that table; D and trimming were deduced from the DNA. A total of more than 15,000 clones appear in this sample, roughly three quarters of them only once. The ten largest clones represent roughly 4.1% of the sample.

General findings and caveats noted by the study authors: Patients who were active smokers at surgery had a significantly higher proportion of clonal expansions than non-smokers (roughly 27% vs 19%, p=0.02). Endoscopic recurrence was found to be associated with higher high-frequency clone percentages at surgery, and recurrence was observed in all patients with clonality above 26.8% (18/57). Only a subgroup of patients, of unstated size, had mucosal CD4 and CD8 T cells sorted and sequenced. More high-frequency clones were carried by sorted CD8 T cells than by CD4 T cells, suggesting that mucosal expansions were mainly CD8.

The CDR3 has 15 amino acids, counting the end cysteine and phenylalanine. The only DNA kept is the CDR3, 45 bases in frame from the first base. CDR1 and CDR2 are drawn from the germline V gene: SGHRS, YFSETQ. V and J lose 5 bases and 2 bases, and a span of 14 bases separates them. The receptor was isolated from an adult with Crohn's disease. Sequenced sample: ileal tissue. The chain is assembled from TRBV5-1 and TRBJ2-1; the D segment could be TRBD1, given 7 matching bases. The sequence in DNA is TGCGCCAGCAGTCCAACAGGGGAGGCCTACAATGAGCAGTTCTTC. It encodes CASSPTGEAYNEQFF.